This T cell receptor beta chain was sequenced for a study of blood T cell repertoires in COVID-19. This CDR3 is built from 16 residues. Losses at the gene ends were 4 bases for V and 6 bases for J; bases not matched to a gene: 6. CDR1 and CDR2 (germline): SGHRS, YFSETQ. Only in-frame clones appear in the TCRdb table, and some are missing; sequencing was by immunoSEQ multiplex PCR. The table includes 150,000 to 200,000 clones, around nine tenths detected once. The source is a man between 60 and 75 years old with active or convalescent COVID-19. This chain uses TRBV5-1 with TRBJ2-1; TRBD2 aligns across 14 bases. Specimen: peripheral blood. For the CDR3, the DNA is TGCGCCAGCAGCCTGACTAGCGGGGGGGCAGGCAATGAGCAGTTCTTC. It encodes CASSLTSGGAGNEQFF.